Following are 23 T cell receptor beta chains from one sample sequenced in a study of OX40 agonist ivuxolimab in advanced cancers. Only in-frame clones appear in the TCRdb table, and some are missing; sequencing was by immunoSEQ multiplex PCR. The data hold approximately 40,000 clones, with more than 75% observed a single time. The material was CD4+ or CD8+ T cells sorted from blood, obtained in a trial of the OX40 agonist ivuxolimab. These receptors were collected from an adult with an advanced solid tumor such as melanoma, head and neck, liver or kidney cancer.

The gene calls are TRBV13 and TRBJ2-1; 10 nucleotides agree with TRBD2. V gave up 5 bases and J gave up 2 bases; unmatched junction bases: 3. The germline gives CDR1 PRHDT, CDR2 FYEKMQ (reference sequence). The CDR3 is 15 residues long. CDR3 region: CASSPGLAAYNEQFF. CDR3 in DNA: TGTGCCAGCAGCCCAGGACTAGCGGCCTACAATGAGCAGTTCTTC.

This rearrangement joins TRBV15 to TRBJ2-7; a weak D match, TRBD2 (5 bases). V dropped 0 bases and J dropped 5 bases, with 17 bases sitting between them. The CDR3 runs to 16 residues. CDR1 and CDR2 (germline): LNHNV, YYDKDF (reference sequence). The CDR3 DNA sequence: TGTGCCACCAGCAGAGAATTGCACGGAGGAATTGACGAGCAGTACTTC. Translated: CATSRELHGGIDEQYF.

V gene TRBV6-5 combines with J gene TRBJ2-3; a weak D match, TRBD2 (5 bases). Germline V gene lookup returns CDR1 MNHEY and CDR2 SVGAGI. V was trimmed by 2 bases and J by 3 bases, leaving 12 bases between them. The CDR3 totals 15 residues. The chain's CDR3 is CASSYRPSGTDTQYF. In DNA form, the CDR3 reads TGTGCCAGCAGTTACAGGCCTTCGGGAACAGATACGCAGTATTTT.

The chain has TRBV7-9 and TRBJ2-5; the D gene is possibly TRBD2 (6 bases). Trimming took 5 bases from V and 5 from J, leaving 18 bases between them. The CDR3 length is 15 residues. The germline gives CDR1 SEHNR, CDR2 FQNEAQ (reference sequence). Here the CDR3 DNA reads TGTGCCAGCAGCCCCCTCGGGGGAGAAGGGGAGACCCAGTACTTC. It specifies CASSPLGGEGETQYF.

This chain links TRBV28 with TRBJ2-7, with TRBD1 matching over 8 bases. CDR1 and CDR2 (germline): MDHEN, SYDVKM. The CDR3 runs 15 residues. V was clipped by 7 bases and J by 6 bases; unmatched bases: 14. The CDR3 region is CASTPGPGDRGEQYF. The CDR3 DNA follows: TGTGCCAGCACCCCAGGCCCGGGCGACAGGGGCGAGCAGTACTTC.

The rearrangement uses TRBV20-1 and TRBJ1-5; no firm D call. The CDR3 has 9 residues. Germline V CDR1 and CDR2: DFQATT, SNEGSKA (reference sequence). Between the trimmed V and J ends, which lost 8 bases and 6 bases, there was a span of 5 bases. The CDR3 is CSTIQPQHF. DNA of the CDR3: TGCAGTACAATTCAGCCCCAGCATTTT.

This clone was picked up a small number of times. The rearrangement links TRBV5-6 to TRBJ2-7, with 9 nucleotides matching TRBD2. J gave up 6 bases and V 0 bases, and 7 bases lay outside the gene matches. This CDR3 comprises 15 residues. Germline V CDR1 and CDR2: SGHDT, YYEEEE. In nucleotides, the CDR3 is TGTGCCAGCAGCTTGGTGGTAGCGGGAGATCCCGAGCAGTACTTC. Translation gives CASSLVVAGDPEQYF.

CDR3 coding DNA: TGTGCCAGCAGTTTCCTAGCCACTGGGGCCAACGTCCTGACTTTC. This encodes CASSFLATGANVLTF. The gene calls are TRBV28 and TRBJ2-6, with D possibly matching TRBD2 (5 bases). V lost 3 bases and J 2 bases, leaving 8 bases between the germline ends. Germline assignment: CDR1 MDHEN and CDR2 SYDVKM. The CDR3 sequence is 15 residues long.

V usage is TRBV13 and J usage is TRBJ2-7; 9 bases map to TRBD2. The J segment lost 2 bases and the V segment lost 2 bases, leaving 4 bases of the junction unmatched. The CDR3 runs to 15 residues. Germline V gives CDR1 PRHDT, CDR2 FYEKMQ (reference sequence). CDR3 loop: CASSLRASGTYEQYF. CDR3 DNA: TGTGCCAGCAGCTTACGGGCTAGCGGGACCTACGAGCAGTACTTC.

J is TRBJ1-1 and V is TRBV4-3; no reliable D call. V lost 0 bases to trimming and J lost 4 bases, with 12 bases between them. Germline V gene data show CDR1 as LGHNA and CDR2 as YSLEER. CDR3 size: 15 residues. The DNA for the CDR3 is TGCGCCAGCAGCCAAGATCTCAAGGCAGGCACTGAAGCTTTCTTT. It codes for CASSQDLKAGTEAFF.

V and J are TRBV7-9 and TRBJ1-5; TRBD1 agrees at 8 bases. This CDR3 contains 14 residues. Germline values: CDR1 SEHNR, CDR2 FQNEAQ (reference sequence). Germline trimming cut 4 bases from V and 6 bases from J; bases unmatched to any gene: 5. Here the CDR3 reads CASSSGGTGQPQHF. The CDR3 coding sequence is TGTGCCAGCAGCTCTGGGGGGACAGGTCAGCCCCAGCATTTT.

As concerns this clone: This sample also contains other DNA sequences that code for the same CDR3. J is TRBJ2-5 and V is TRBV7-9, with D possibly being TRBD1 (5 bases). The V gene's germline CDR1 is SEHNR and CDR2 FQNEAQ (reference sequence). With 3 bases removed from V and 5 bases from J, the gap between germline ends came to 13 bases. This CDR3 has 14 residues. CDR3 DNA: TGTGCCAGCAGCTTGGGGCAGGGCGTGGAGACCCAGTACTTC. This encodes CASSLGQGVETQYF. Together with reference TRBV7-9 and TRBJ2-5, the CDR3 gives the full variable domain: DTGVSQNPRHKITKRGQNVTFRCDPISEHNRLYWYRQTLGQGPEFLTYFQNEAQLEKSRLLSDRFSAERPKGSFSTLEIQRTEQGDSAMYLCASSLGQGVETQYFGPGTRLLVL.

This sequence joins TRBV11-2 and TRBJ2-2, with D unclear. Germline CDR1 SGHAT, CDR2 FQNNGV. The CDR3 loop spans 12 amino acids. Between the trimmed V and J ends, which lost 11 bases and 3 bases, there was a span of 10 bases. CDR3 in amino acids: CASLRDTGELFF. DNA of the CDR3: TGTGCCTCCTTAAGGGACACCGGGGAGCTGTTTTTT.

This clone occurred a few times. The chain combines TRBV27 with TRBJ1-1; D is ambiguous. Per the germline V gene, CDR1 is MNHEY and CDR2 is SMNVEV (reference sequence). The V gene lost 7 bases and the J gene lost 1 base, with 19 bases spanning the gap. The CDR3 sequence is 16 residues long. The CDR3 loop is CASMPRGHGTNTEAFF. CDR3 nucleotide sequence: TGTGCCAGCATGCCCCGGGGTCACGGTACGAACACTGAAGCTTTCTTT.

The V and J genes are TRBV4-2 and TRBJ2-7; D not resolved. The CDR3 contains 14 residues. The V end lost 0 bases, the J end lost 1 base, and 7 bases lay between the germline ends. Germline V gene data show CDR1 as LGHNA and CDR2 as YNFKEQ. The CDR3 is CASSQDPQSYEQYF. The CDR3 DNA sequence: TGTGCCAGCAGCCAAGATCCCCAGTCCTACGAGCAGTACTTC.

This clone was counted between two and nine times. The CDR3 nucleotides read TGTGCCAGTAGTATATGGGGTCAGGGTGGTAAGACGCAGTATTTT. It codes for CASSIWGQGGKTQYF. The rearrangement links TRBV19 to TRBJ2-3, with a possible D match to TRBD1 (5 bases). The CDR3 consists of 15 residues. V lost 2 bases to trimming and J lost 9 bases, with 18 bases between them. Germline V gene sequence: CDR1 LNHDA, CDR2 SQIVND (reference sequence).

V usage is TRBV7-9 and J usage is TRBJ2-1, with 13 positions matching TRBD2. V lost 4 bases and J lost 5; bases outside the gene matches: 2. This CDR3 is built from 15 residues. CDR1 and CDR2 (germline): SEHNR, FQNEAQ (reference sequence). The CDR3 sequence is CASSWTSGGHNEQFF. CDR3 sequence (DNA): TGTGCCAGCAGCTGGACTAGCGGGGGACACAATGAGCAGTTCTTC.

The J gene is TRBJ2-7, the V gene TRBV28; 11 bases agree with TRBD2. After removal of 4 bases from V and 2 bases from J, the junction contained 7 bases not matched to a gene. The CDR3 sequence is 16 residues long. Germline CDR1 and CDR2: MDHEN and SYDVKM. The chain's CDR3 is CASSSILAGEAYEQYF. The CDR3 nucleotides read TGTGCCAGCAGTTCTATACTAGCGGGAGAAGCCTACGAGCAGTACTTC.

The V call is TRBV11-2, the J call TRBJ2-5, with 9 positions matching TRBD1. The J call may be in error: the DNA end matches TRBJ2-7 better. This CDR3 has 15 amino acids. Germline V gives CDR1 SGHAT, CDR2 FQNNGV. The CDR3 nucleotides read TGTGCCAGCAGCCTGGGGACAGGGTATGGCTACGAGCAGTACTTC. This sequence encodes CASSLGTGYGYEQYF.

The V gene is TRBV5-6, the J gene TRBJ2-1; possibly TRBD2 for D (5 bases). Germline assignment: CDR1 SGHDT and CDR2 YYEEEE. Trimming stripped 0 bases from V and 6 bases from J, with 13 bases between. The CDR3 is made up of 15 amino acids. In DNA, the CDR3 is TGTGCCAGCAGCTTGGTTGGACTCTACCTCAATGAGCAGTTCTTC. Encoded protein: CASSLVGLYLNEQFF.

The gene calls are TRBV28 and TRBJ1-5, with D perhaps matching TRBD1 (6 bases). CDR1 and CDR2 (germline): MDHEN, SYDVKM. The CDR3 loop spans 14 amino acids. V was clipped by 7 bases and J by 4 bases, with 14 bases between them. The CDR3: CASTRQGQNQPQHF. The DNA of the CDR3 is TGTGCCAGCACTCGCCAGGGGCAGAATCAGCCCCAGCATTTT.

CDR3 in amino acids: CASRDPGGGQETQYF. CDR3 bases: TGTGCCAGCAGAGACCCCGGGGGGGGCCAAGAGACCCAGTACTTC. The chain has TRBV6-5 and TRBJ2-5, with 8 bases fitting TRBD2. The CDR3 has 15 amino acids. Germline V CDR1 and CDR2: MNHEY, SVGAGI. Trimming took 6 bases from V and 1 from J; bases not matched to a gene: 7.

The gene calls are TRBV29-1 and TRBJ2-7, with a tentative D call TRBD1 (6 bases). V was cut by 4 bases and J by 0 bases, with 7 bases left in between. Germline V lookup: CDR1 SQVTM, CDR2 ANQGSEA. CDR3 size: 12 residues. In DNA form, the CDR3 reads TGCAGCGTTGTGACAGGCTCCTACGAGCAGTACTTC. This encodes CSVVTGSYEQYF.